Here is one TCR beta chain with its context. The antigen remains unidentified. cDNA libraries for TCR beta contained unique molecular identifiers. Between roughly 0.95 and 10 million T cells gave rise to some 470,000 cDNA molecules. TCRdb fed the PCR reads into MiXCR, producing one record per CDR3 protein. The table lists roughly 670,000 distinct CDR3 sequences, approximately 60% of them singletons, with around 10% in the top ten. These data belong to a study of post-analysis software for immune sequencing data. Findings and limits, study-wide: Significantly decreased normalized Chao1 diversity was recorded for multiple sclerosis patients relative to controls.

The TCR was taken from a girl aged 2 to 9 with multiple sclerosis. Sequencing was carried out using blood.

This CDR3 reads CAWSQPGTGWSPLHF. CDR3 DNA sequence: TGTGCCTGGAGTCAACCCGGGACAGGGTGGTCACCCCTCCACTTT. This chain uses TRBV30 with TRBJ1-6; 9 bases match TRBD1. CDR3 length equals 15 residues. Trimming took 2 bases from V and 10 from J; bases not matched to a gene: 9. The V gene's germline CDR1 is GTSNPN and CDR2 SVGIG (reference sequence).